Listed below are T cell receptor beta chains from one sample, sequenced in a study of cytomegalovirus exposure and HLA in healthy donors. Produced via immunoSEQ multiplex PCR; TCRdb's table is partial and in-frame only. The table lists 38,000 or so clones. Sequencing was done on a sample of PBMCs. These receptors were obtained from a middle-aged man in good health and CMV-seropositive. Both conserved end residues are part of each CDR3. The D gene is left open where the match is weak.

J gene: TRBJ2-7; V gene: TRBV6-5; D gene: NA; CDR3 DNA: TGTGCCAGCAGTCTAGGGGTTGGCGAGCAGTACTTC; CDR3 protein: CASSLGVGEQYF
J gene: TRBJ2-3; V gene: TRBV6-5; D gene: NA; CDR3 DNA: TGTGCCAGCATCGGTAGCACAGATACGCAGTATTTT; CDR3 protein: CASIGSTDTQYF
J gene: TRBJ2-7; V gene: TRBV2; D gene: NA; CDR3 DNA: TGTGCCAGCAGGGTCCGGGACACAGGCTACGAGCAGTACTTC; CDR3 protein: CASRVRDTGYEQYF
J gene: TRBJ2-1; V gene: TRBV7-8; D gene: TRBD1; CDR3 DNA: TGTGCCAGCAGCTTATACCAGGGACAGGGTCGGAATGAGCAGTTCTTC; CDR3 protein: CASSLYQGQGRNEQFF
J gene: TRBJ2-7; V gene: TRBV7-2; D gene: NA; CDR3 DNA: TGTGCCAGCAGCCCACTCACCTACGATAAGCAGTACTTC; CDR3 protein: CASSPLTYDKQYF
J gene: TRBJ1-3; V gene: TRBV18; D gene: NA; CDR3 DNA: TGTGCCAGCTCACCCAAGAGTTCGGGGGGATCTGGAAACACCATATATTTT; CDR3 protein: CASSPKSSGGSGNTIYF
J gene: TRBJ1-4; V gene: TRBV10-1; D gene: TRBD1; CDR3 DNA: TGCGCCAGCCGACAGGGACCCCTTGCAACTAATGAAAAACTGTTTTTT; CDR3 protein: CASRQGPLATNEKLFF
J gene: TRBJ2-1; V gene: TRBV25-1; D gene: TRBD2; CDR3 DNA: TGTGCCAGCAGTGTTAGCGGGACCGCCGACAATGAGCAGTTCTTC; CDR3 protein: CASSVSGTADNEQFF
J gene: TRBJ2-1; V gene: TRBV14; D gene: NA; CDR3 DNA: TGTGCCAGCAGCCCGCGTCCCACTGAGCAGTTCTTC; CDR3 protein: CASSPRPTEQFF
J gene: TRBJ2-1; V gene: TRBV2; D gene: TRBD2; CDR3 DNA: TGTGCCAGCAGGAACTCGTTGCAGCGGGAGAGCTCCTACAATGAGCAGTTCTTC; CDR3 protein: CASRNSLQRESSYNEQFF
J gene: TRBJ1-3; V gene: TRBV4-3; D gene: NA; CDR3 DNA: TGCGCCAGCAGCCAAGTAACAGGTCAGACCTCTGGAAACACCATATATTTT; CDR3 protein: CASSQVTGQTSGNTIYF
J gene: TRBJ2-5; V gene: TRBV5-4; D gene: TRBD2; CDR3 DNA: TGTGCCAGCAGCCTCATGACTAGCGGGATAGGAGAGACCCAGTACTTC; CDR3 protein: CASSLMTSGIGETQYF
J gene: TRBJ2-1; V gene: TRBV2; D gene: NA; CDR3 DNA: TGTGCCAGCCGTGGCAACTCGAATGAGCAGTTCTTC; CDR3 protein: CASRGNSNEQFF
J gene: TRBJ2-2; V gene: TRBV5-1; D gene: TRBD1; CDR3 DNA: TGCGCCAGCAGCCAGGGGACAGGGGTGACCGGGGAGCTGTTTTTT; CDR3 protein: CASSQGTGVTGELFF
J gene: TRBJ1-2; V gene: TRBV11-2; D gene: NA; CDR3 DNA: TGTGCCAGCAGCCCCTTCGCCCTATACCGAGGAGCGGACTATGGCTACACCTTC; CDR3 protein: CASSPFALYRGADYGYTF
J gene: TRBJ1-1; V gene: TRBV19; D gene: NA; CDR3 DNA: TGTGCCAGCAGTATGGAGGGAGGAACTGAAGCTTTCTTT; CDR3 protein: CASSMEGGTEAFF
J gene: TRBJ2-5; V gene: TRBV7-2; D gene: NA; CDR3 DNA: TGTGCCAGCAGCTTACAACAAGAGACCCAGTACTTC; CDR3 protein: CASSLQQETQYF
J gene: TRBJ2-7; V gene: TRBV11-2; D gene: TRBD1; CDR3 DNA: TGTGCCAGCAGCAAAACAGGGGGCCCCTACGAGCAGTACTTC; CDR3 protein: CASSKTGGPYEQYF
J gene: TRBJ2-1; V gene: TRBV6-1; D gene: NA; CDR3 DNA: TGTGCCAGCAGTGACGGTTACTCCTACAATGAGCAGTTCTTC; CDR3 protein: CASSDGYSYNEQFF
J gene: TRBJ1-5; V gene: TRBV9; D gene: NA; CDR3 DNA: TGTGCCAGCAGCGGTCAGGGGATTAGCAATCAGCCCCAGCATTTT; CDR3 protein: CASSGQGISNQPQHF
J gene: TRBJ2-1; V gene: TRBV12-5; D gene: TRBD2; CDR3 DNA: TGTGCTAGTATAGCGGGAGTAAGTGGGGGGAATGAGCAGTTCTTC; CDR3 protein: CASIAGVSGGNEQFF
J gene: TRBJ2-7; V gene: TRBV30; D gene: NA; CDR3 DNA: TGTGCCTGGAGTGCCGGCTACGAGCAGTACTTC; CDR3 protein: CAWSAGYEQYF
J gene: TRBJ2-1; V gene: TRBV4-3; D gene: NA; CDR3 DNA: TGCGCCAGCAGCCACAGTTTCCTTGTCAGCAATGAGCAGTTCTTC; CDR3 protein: CASSHSFLVSNEQFF
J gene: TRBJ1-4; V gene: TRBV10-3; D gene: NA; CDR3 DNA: TGTGCCATCAGGAGTGGACAGAAAGATGGAAAACTGTTTTTT; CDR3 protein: CAIRSGQKDGKLFF
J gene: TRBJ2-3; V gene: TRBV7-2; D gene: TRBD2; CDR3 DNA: TGTGCCAGCAGCCAAACTAGCGGCACAGATACGCAGTATTTT; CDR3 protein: CASSQTSGTDTQYF
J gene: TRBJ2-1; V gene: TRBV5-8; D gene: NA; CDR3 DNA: TGTGCCAGCAGCCTGACGGAGGCTTATGAGCAGTTCTTC; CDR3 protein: CASSLTEAYEQFF
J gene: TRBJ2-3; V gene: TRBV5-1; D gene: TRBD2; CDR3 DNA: TGCGCCAGCAGCTCCGCTAGCGGGAGTTTAGATACGCAGTATTTT; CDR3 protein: CASSSASGSLDTQYF
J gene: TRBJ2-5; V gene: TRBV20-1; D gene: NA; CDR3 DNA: TGCAGTGTTGAGGGGGTGGAGACCCAGTACTTC; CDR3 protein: CSVEGVETQYF
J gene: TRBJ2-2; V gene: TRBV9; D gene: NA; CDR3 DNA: TGTGCCAGCAGCGTAGCAGGGGATGGAACCGGGGAGCTGTTTTTT; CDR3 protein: CASSVAGDGTGELFF
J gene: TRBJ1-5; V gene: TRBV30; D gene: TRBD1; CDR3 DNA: TGTGCCTGGGCCGTGACAGGGCATCAGCCCCAGCATTTT; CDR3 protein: CAWAVTGHQPQHF
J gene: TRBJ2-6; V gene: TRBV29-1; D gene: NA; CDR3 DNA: TGCAGCGTTGAACTCGGTAAGAGAGGGTTCGCTGGGGCCAACGTCCTGACTTTC; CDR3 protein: CSVELGKRGFAGANVLTF
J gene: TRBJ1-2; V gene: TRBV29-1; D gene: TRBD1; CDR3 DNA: TGCAGCGTGGAATGGACGGGACAGGGGCGTGGCTATGGCTACACCTTC; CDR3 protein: CSVEWTGQGRGYGYTF
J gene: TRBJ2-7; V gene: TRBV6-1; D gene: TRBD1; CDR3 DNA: TGTGCCAGCATCTCCGGGACAGGTTACTACGAGCAGTACTTC; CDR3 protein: CASISGTGYYEQYF
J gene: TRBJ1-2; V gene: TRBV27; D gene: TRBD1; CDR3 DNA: TGTGCCAGCAGTCCAATGGGACAGGGCGCAGGCTACACCTTC; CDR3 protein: CASSPMGQGAGYTF
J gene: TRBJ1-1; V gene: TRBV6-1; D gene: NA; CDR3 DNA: TGTGCCAGCAGTGAACCGGGACACATGAAAGCCGGTGAAGCTTTCTTT; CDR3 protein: CASSEPGHMKAGEAFF
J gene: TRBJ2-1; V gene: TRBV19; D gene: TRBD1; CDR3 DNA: TGTGCCAGTAGTATTCCGGACAGGGGGCTAATCTCCTACAATGAGCAGTTCTTC; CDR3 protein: CASSIPDRGLISYNEQFF
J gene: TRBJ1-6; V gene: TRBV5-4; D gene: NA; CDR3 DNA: TGTGCCAGCAGCGATGGACAAGGGATACGGAGCTCCTATAATTCACCCCTCCACTTT; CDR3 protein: CASSDGQGIRSSYNSPLHF
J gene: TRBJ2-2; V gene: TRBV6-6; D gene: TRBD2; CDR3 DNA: TGTGCCAGCAAAACCCGAGCGGGAGGAGAGGACGGGGAGCTGTTTTTT; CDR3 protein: CASKTRAGGEDGELFF
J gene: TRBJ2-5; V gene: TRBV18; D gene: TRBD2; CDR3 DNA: TGTGCCAGCTCACCACCAGAAGCGGGATGGGAGACCCAGTACTTC; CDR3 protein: CASSPPEAGWETQYF
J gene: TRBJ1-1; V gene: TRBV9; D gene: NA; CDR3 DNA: TGTGCCAGCAGCGTAGTACAGGGTGAAGCTTTCTTT; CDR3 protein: CASSVVQGEAFF
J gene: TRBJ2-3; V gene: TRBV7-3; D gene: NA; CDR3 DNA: TGTGCCAGCAGCCCACAGGGAACTAGCACAGATACGCAGTATTTT; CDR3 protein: CASSPQGTSTDTQYF
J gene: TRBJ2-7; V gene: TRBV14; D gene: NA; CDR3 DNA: TGTGCCAGCAGCCAAAACCCTAGAAGCTCCTACGAGCAGTACTTC; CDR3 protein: CASSQNPRSSYEQYF